This entry lists 25 T cell receptor beta chains sequenced from one sample in a study of T cells in Graves' hyperthyroidism and ophthalmopathy. RNA transcripts were the template for amplifying TCR beta CDR3 regions. When the TCR CDR3 underwent first-round RT-PCR, the HTBI primer set was used. Each CDR3 protein is one row after TCRdb ran MiXCR on the multiplex PCR reads. Among 370,000 or so distinct CDR3 sequences, 20% to 30% were seen once, and the ten largest hold less than 85%. The material sequenced was blood. The receptors originated from a man between 50 and 59 years old with Graves' hyperthyroidism.

The CDR3 spells CASSRGTSTGELFF. CDR3 sequence (DNA): TGTGCCAGCAGTCGGGGGACCAGCACCGGGGAGCTGTTTTTT. This chain uses TRBV7-3 with TRBJ2-2, with a possible D match to TRBD2 (6 bases). V was clipped by 6 bases and J by 4 bases, with 12 bases between them. The V gene's germline CDR1 is SGHTA and CDR2 FQGTGA. The CDR3 length is 14 residues.

The V and J genes are TRBV3-1 and TRBJ2-2; TRBD2 matches at 7 bases. Germline loops: CDR1 LGHDT, CDR2 YNNKEL (reference sequence). The length of the CDR3 is 14 residues. CDR3 nucleotides: TGTGCAGCTCGATATAGCGGGTTTGCCGGGGAGCTGTTTTTT. It codes for CAARYSGFAGELFF.

This rearrangement joins TRBV24-1 to TRBJ2-3; no firm D call. CDR1 KGHDR and CDR2 SFDVKD come from the germline V gene. The V end was cut by 3 bases, the J end by 3 bases, with 15 bases between. This CDR3 spans 16 amino acids. In DNA form, the CDR3 reads TGTGCCACCAGTGATCTGTATGATGGAGATACAGATACGCAGTATTTT. Its protein product is CATSDLYDGDTDTQYF.

The CDR3 sequence: CASRGLAGAGNEQFF. The CDR3 region has the DNA TGTGCCAGTAGAGGACTAGCGGGGGCGGGGAATGAGCAGTTCTTC. The genes are TRBV3-1 and TRBJ2-1, with TRBD2 matching over 13 bases. Per germline, CDR1 LGHDT and CDR2 YNNKEL (reference sequence). V was clipped by 9 bases and J by 7 bases; unmatched bases: 9. This CDR3 is 15 amino acids long.

At least ten counts were recorded for this clonotype. The chain has TRBV29-1 and TRBJ1-1, with D maybe TRBD1 (6 bases). Per the germline V gene, CDR1 is SQVTM and CDR2 is ANQGSEA. The CDR3 has 13 residues. CDR3 in DNA: TGCAGTGAACGGCCCAGGGGCAACACTGAAGCTTTCTTT. Amino acid sequence: CSERPRGNTEAFF. The entire variable domain, with the rest obtained from reference TRBV29-1 and TRBJ1-1, is as follows: SAVISQKPSRDICQRGTSLTIQCQVDSQVTMMFWYRQQPGQSLTLIATANQGSEATYESGFVIDKFPISRPNLTFSTLTVSNMSPEDSSIYLCSERPRGNTEAFFGQGTRLTVV.

In its sample, this clonotype was seen many times. This chain joins TRBV18 and TRBJ2-7; TRBD1 matches 9 bases. V lost 3 bases and J lost 6; bases outside the gene matches: 3. Germline-derived CDR1 and CDR2 are KGHSH and LQKENI. The CDR3 extends over 13 amino acids. The CDR3 region is CASSPLGQGEQYF. Here the CDR3 DNA reads TGTGCCAGCTCACCTCTGGGACAGGGCGAGCAGTACTTC.

This clonotype was seen more than once but under ten times. V usage is TRBV12-3 or TRBV12-4 and J usage is TRBJ2-1, with D tentatively TRBD1 or TRBD2 (5 bases each). The CDR3 length is 15 residues. V was trimmed by 7 bases and J by 11 bases, leaving 24 bases between them. DNA of the CDR3: TGTGCCAGCACCTCTGGGGGTGGAGCGCGTGGGAAGCAGTTCTTC. Translated: CASTSGGGARGKQFF.

This clonotype was counted between two and nine times. This chain joins TRBV2 and TRBJ2-7; 8 nucleotides match TRBD2. The CDR3 consists of 16 residues. With 2 bases clipped from V and 0 bases from J, the junction kept 6 bases outside the gene matches. Germline V lookup: CDR1 SNHLY, CDR2 FYNNEI. The CDR3 DNA reads TGTGCCAGCAGTGAACAAATAGCGGGATTCTCCTACGAGCAGTACTTC. It codes for CASSEQIAGFSYEQYF. Full variable domain (remainder filled in from reference TRBV2 and TRBJ2-7): EPEVTQTPSHQVTQMGQEVILRCVPISNHLYFYWYRQILGQKVEFLVSFYNNEISEKSEIFDDQFSVERPDGSNFTLKIRSTKLEDSAMYFCASSEQIAGFSYEQYFGPGTRLTVT.

This clonotype has only a few counts. The rearrangement uses TRBV6-1 and TRBJ2-6, with 9 bases matching TRBD1. CDR3 size: 16 residues. V trimming: 6 bases; J trimming: 2 bases; junction bases outside the gene matches: 5. The germline gives CDR1 MNHNS, CDR2 SASEGT. The CDR3 reads CASRAWDRAGANVLTF. CDR3 nucleotide sequence: TGTGCCAGCAGAGCTTGGGACAGGGCTGGGGCCAACGTCCTGACTTTC.

This chain joins TRBV7-2 and TRBJ1-4; 10 nucleotides agree with TRBD1. Germline assignment: CDR1 SGHTA and CDR2 FQGNSA. This CDR3 is built from 15 residues. The trim removed 5 bases at V and 8 bases at J, leaving 8 bases unmatched. The CDR3 sequence is CASSLSTGGGEKLFF. CDR3 DNA sequence: TGTGCCAGCAGCCTATCGACAGGGGGCGGGGAAAAACTGTTTTTT.

The genes are TRBV29-1 and TRBJ1-1, with D possibly matching TRBD1 (6 bases). Germline V gene sequence: CDR1 SQVTM, CDR2 ANQGSEA. The CDR3 loop spans 13 amino acids. V was clipped by 4 bases and J by 7 bases, with 16 bases between them. The CDR3 loop is CSVGAGARSEAFF. The CDR3 nucleotides read TGCAGCGTTGGGGCGGGGGCGAGGAGTGAAGCTTTCTTT.

This clonotype occurred a few times. The chain combines TRBV11-2 with TRBJ2-1, with TRBD2 matching over 10 bases. V shed 1 base and J 5 bases; nucleotides not matched to a gene: 11. CDR1 and CDR2 (germline): SGHAT, FQNNGV. CDR3 size: 18 residues. The CDR3 loop reads CASSLGTSGTSANNEQFF. The CDR3 DNA sequence: TGTGCCAGCAGCTTAGGGACCTCCGGGACTAGCGCGAACAATGAGCAGTTCTTC.

Many counts were recorded for this clonotype. The chain carries TRBV6-1 and TRBJ2-3, with 7 bases identical to TRBD2. Trimming cost V 5 bases and J 2 bases; bases outside gene matches: 7. The CDR3 loop spans 15 amino acids. Germline CDR1 is MNHNS and CDR2 is SASEGT. The CDR3 nucleotides are TGTGCCAGCAGTTACCCTAGCGGCTCCACAGATACGCAGTATTTT. This encodes CASSYPSGSTDTQYF.

J is TRBJ2-2 and V is TRBV11-3; TRBD2 matches at 8 bases. The CDR3 has 15 residues. Germline CDR1 reads SGHNT; CDR2 reads YENEEA. V shed 5 bases, J shed 5 bases, and the junction held 7 bases outside the gene matches. The CDR3 reads CASSLSGSWTGELFF. In nucleotides, the CDR3 is TGTGCCAGCAGCCTCAGCGGGAGTTGGACCGGGGAGCTGTTTTTT. The entire variable domain, with the rest obtained from reference TRBV11-3 and TRBJ2-2, is as follows: EAGVVQSPRYKIIEKKQPVAFWCNPISGHNTLYWYLQNLGQGPELLIRYENEEAVDDSQLPKDRFSAERLKGVDSTLKIQPAELGDSAVYLCASSLSGSWTGELFFGEGSRLTVL.

This clonotype appeared many times. The rearrangement uses TRBV7-3 and TRBJ2-3; D not certain. Germline loops: CDR1 SGHTA, CDR2 FQGTGA. This CDR3 has 13 residues. The V end lost 4 bases, the J end lost 0 bases, and 5 bases lay between the germline ends. CDR3 bases: TGTGCCAGCAGCTCCCAGAGCACAGATACGCAGTATTTT. Protein sequence: CASSSQSTDTQYF.

In this sample, this clonotype turned up a few times. The chain couples TRBV7-6 to TRBJ1-2; the D gene is possibly TRBD1 (6 bases). CDR1 and CDR2 (germline): SGHVS, FNYEAQ. The CDR3 length is 14 residues. V was shortened by 1 base and J by 3 bases, with 9 bases between the two germline ends. The CDR3 here is CASSLGAGDYGYTF. For the CDR3, the DNA is TGTGCCAGCAGCTTAGGGGCAGGGGACTATGGCTACACCTTC.

This clonotype was counted many times. The chain carries TRBV6-1 and TRBJ2-1; D remains unclear. V lost 7 bases to trimming and J lost 7 bases, with 8 bases between them. This CDR3 has 11 residues. CDR1 is MNHNS and CDR2 is SASEGT in the germline V gene. For the CDR3, the DNA is TGTGCCAGCACCCAAGGGAATGAGCAGTTCTTC. It codes for CASTQGNEQFF.

J is TRBJ2-5 and V is TRBV20-1; 7 bases agree with TRBD1. Germline V gene sequence: CDR1 DFQATT, CDR2 SNEGSKA (reference sequence). The V segment lost 2 bases and the J segment 1 base; nucleotides outside the gene matches: 7. The CDR3 totals 15 residues. The CDR3 protein is CSARSPRDSQETQYF. CDR3 sequence (DNA): TGCAGTGCTAGATCGCCCCGGGACAGCCAAGAGACCCAGTACTTC.

The sample holds a few counts of this clonotype. The chain employs TRBV20-1 and TRBJ2-5, with D possibly TRBD1 on 6 matching bases. Germline CDR1 and CDR2: DFQATT and SNEGSKA (reference sequence). This CDR3 has 15 residues. Trimming pared 0 bases from V and 0 bases from J, leaving 11 bases between. CDR3 nucleotides: TGCAGTGCTAGAGATTATCAGGGGAACCAAGAGACCCAGTACTTC. Amino acids: CSARDYQGNQETQYF.

The rearrangement links TRBV7-2 to TRBJ1-4, with D perhaps matching TRBD1 (6 bases). The V end was cut by 5 bases, the J end by 6 bases, with 10 bases between. Germline V gene data show CDR1 as SGHTA and CDR2 as FQGNSA. This CDR3 has 13 residues. The CDR3 DNA reads as TGTGCCAGCAGCAGATGGACAGATGAAAAACTGTTTTTT. It yields the protein CASSRWTDEKLFF.

This clonotype has more than one count but fewer than ten. J is TRBJ1-2 and V is TRBV15; D gene ambiguous. Germline V gene sequence: CDR1 LNHNV, CDR2 YYDKDF (reference sequence). Trimming left V 0 bases short and J 8 bases short, with 10 bases between. The CDR3 consists of 13 residues. CDR3 in amino acids: CATSRDPPRGYTF. CDR3 nucleotides: TGTGCCACCAGCAGAGATCCCCCGCGGGGCTACACCTTC.

The chain carries TRBV7-9 and TRBJ2-7; D not certain. Trimming left V 7 bases short and J 7 bases short, with 14 bases between. Germline-derived CDR1 and CDR2 are SEHNR and FQNEAQ (reference sequence). The CDR3 consists of 12 residues. The CDR3 coding sequence is TGTGCCAGCACAGACGGTGGTCGAGAGCAGTACTTC. Protein product: CASTDGGREQYF.

This clonotype was counted at least ten times. The genes are TRBV6-1 and TRBJ2-3; TRBD2 agrees at 11 bases. This CDR3 contains 15 residues. Germline assignment: CDR1 MNHNS and CDR2 SASEGT. CDR3 nucleotide sequence: TGTGCAGGCGGAGAAGAACTAGCGGGAGTAGATACGCAGTATTTT. The encoded protein is CAGGEELAGVDTQYF.

J is TRBJ1-1 and V is TRBV11-3; D remains unclear. CDR1 is SGHNT, CDR2 YENEEA, per germline. Trimming pared 2 bases from V and 4 bases from J, leaving 11 bases between. This CDR3 comprises 14 residues. CDR3 in amino acids: CASSLTARFTEAFF. The CDR3 nucleotides read TGTGCCAGCAGCTTAACAGCCCGCTTCACTGAAGCTTTCTTT.

The chain is built from TRBV29-1 and TRBJ1-1; TRBD1 might be the D (5 bases). V lost 1 base to trimming and J lost 1 base, with 10 bases between them. This CDR3 region has 14 residues. In germline, CDR1 is SQVTM, CDR2 ANQGSEA. CDR3 in amino acids: CSVEADTENTEAFF. Here the CDR3 DNA reads TGCAGCGTTGAAGCGGACACGGAGAACACTGAAGCTTTCTTT.